This T cell receptor beta chain originates from a study of identical twins' blood T cells. V dropped 3 bases and J dropped 5; count of bases not matched to a gene: 4. The CDR3 extends over 15 amino acids. Germline CDR1 LNHDA, CDR2 SQIVND (reference sequence). Using its own MiXCR run on the 5' RACE reads, TCRdb lists one record per CDR3 protein. Of roughly 380,000 distinct CDR3 sequences listed, approximately 30% are singletons. The TCR sequence derives from a woman aged 18 to 55 in good health. J is TRBJ1-5 and V is TRBV19, with 10 bases lining up with TRBD1. Sequencing was carried out using PBMCs. The CDR3 sequence is CASSMRDRGYQPQHF. The CDR3 DNA sequence: TGTGCCAGTAGTATGAGGGACAGGGGTTATCAGCCCCAGCATTTT. The full variable domain, in which reference TRBV19 and TRBJ1-5 provide the parts outside the CDR3, is DGGITQSPKYLFRKEGQNVTLSCEQNLNHDAMYWYRQDPGQGLRLIYYSQIVNDFQKGDIAEGYSVSREKKESFPLTVTSAQKNPTAFYLCASSMRDRGYQPQHFGDGTRLSIL.